Listed below are T cell receptor beta chains from one sample, sequenced in a study of CD8 T cells in Susac syndrome. TCRdb itself ran the immunoSEQ multiplex PCR reads through MiXCR, one entry per CDR3 protein. This sample has under 300,000 distinct CDR3 sequences; about 96% occur once, and the top ten carry under 0.12%. The source material was CD4+ T cells from PBMCs. The receptor source for this set is a human donor with Susac syndrome. Both conserved end residues are part of each CDR3. Fields, in order: J gene, D gene, V gene, CDR3 length, CDR3 DNA, CDR3 protein. D genes are given only for firm matches.

j_gene: TRBJ2-7
d_gene: TRBD1
v_gene: TRBV12-3/TRBV12-4
len: 14
CDR3nt: TGTGCCAGCAGTTTCGGGACAGGGTTTCACGAGCAGTACTTC
CDR3aa: CASSFGTGFHEQYF

j_gene: TRBJ1-2
d_gene: NA
v_gene: TRBV28
len: 13
CDR3nt: TGTGCCAGCAGTTTATCATCCCCCGGAGGCTACACCTTC
CDR3aa: CASSLSSPGGYTF

j_gene: TRBJ2-3
d_gene: NA
v_gene: TRBV9
len: 13
CDR3nt: TGTGCCAGCAGCTCCGGACCCATAGATACGCAGTATTTT
CDR3aa: CASSSGPIDTQYF

j_gene: TRBJ2-7
d_gene: NA
v_gene: TRBV27
len: 14
CDR3nt: TGTGCCAGCAGTATAAGGACAGATTCCTACGAGCAGTACTTC
CDR3aa: CASSIRTDSYEQYF

j_gene: TRBJ2-5
d_gene: NA
v_gene: TRBV5-1
len: 11
CDR3nt: TGCGCCAGCGGCCGGGAAGAGACCCAGTACTTC
CDR3aa: CASGREETQYF

j_gene: TRBJ2-7
d_gene: NA
v_gene: TRBV11-2
len: 15
CDR3nt: TGTGCCAGCACCCCCCTTGGGCCAGCTGCCTACGAGCAGTACTTC
CDR3aa: CASTPLGPAAYEQYF

j_gene: TRBJ2-1
d_gene: NA
v_gene: TRBV9
len: 15
CDR3nt: TGTGCCAGCAGCGTAGTGGGGGACACCTACAATGAGCAGTTCTTC
CDR3aa: CASSVVGDTYNEQFF

j_gene: TRBJ2-1
d_gene: TRBD1
v_gene: TRBV24-1
len: 13
CDR3nt: TGTGCCACCAGGGACAGGATGTACAATGAGCAGTTCTTC
CDR3aa: CATRDRMYNEQFF

j_gene: TRBJ1-4
d_gene: NA
v_gene: TRBV6-6
len: 13
CDR3nt: TGTGCCAGCAGTTCACAGGGCCATGAAAAACTGTTTTTT
CDR3aa: CASSSQGHEKLFF

j_gene: TRBJ2-7
d_gene: TRBD2
v_gene: TRBV6-6
len: 14
CDR3nt: TGTGCCAGCACCACTAGCGGGGGACTTTACGAGCAGTACTTC
CDR3aa: CASTTSGGLYEQYF